This TCR beta chain was profiled in a study of cytomegalovirus exposure and HLA in healthy donors. 60 Vbeta and 13 Jbeta primers were used in PCR. Libraries were prepared by immunoSEQ multiplex PCR; TCRdb keeps only in-frame clonotypes and omits some of them. The repertoire holds 100,000 to 150,000 clones, roughly 78% seen once, with approximately 9% in the top ten. Germline lookup yields CDR1 MNHNS and CDR2 SASEGT. V was cut by 5 bases and J by 0 bases, with 9 bases left in between. The CDR3 length is 14 residues. This TCR came from a young man in good health and CMV-seropositive. The J gene is TRBJ2-3, the V gene TRBV6-1; tentative D call: TRBD1 (5 bases). The sequenced sample consisted of PBMCs. CDR3 in DNA: TGTGCCAGCAGTCAGACAGCTAGCACAGATACGCAGTATTTT. It translates to CASSQTASTDTQYF.